The 18 T cell receptor beta chains below all came from one sample that was sequenced in a study of T cells in Graves' hyperthyroidism and ophthalmopathy. Amplified TCR beta CDR3 regions derived from RNA transcripts. The HTBI primer set served for first-round RT-PCR of the TCR CDR3. TCRdb used MiXCR to reprocess the multiplex PCR reads, holding one entry per CDR3 protein. This table has 600,000 to 850,000 distinct CDR3 sequences, 15% to 20% appearing once. Sequenced material: blood. The origin of the receptors is a woman aged 50 to 60 with Graves' hyperthyroidism that later progressed to Graves' ophthalmopathy.

Many counts were recorded for this clonotype. The chain is built from TRBV12-3 or TRBV12-4 and TRBJ2-5; unclear D gene. The CDR3 extends over 14 amino acids. V was shortened by 3 bases and J by 3 bases, with 11 bases between the two germline ends. CDR3 bases: TGTGCCAGCAGTTTCTATACAAAAGAAGAGACCCAGTACTTC. Translated: CASSFYTKEETQYF.

The chain combines TRBV7-6 with TRBJ2-1; 9 bases map to TRBD1. The V gene end was trimmed by 4 bases and the J gene end by 8 bases; junction bases not matched to a gene: 9. The CDR3 is made up of 15 amino acids. CDR1 and CDR2 (germline): SGHVS, FNYEAQ. In DNA form, the CDR3 reads TGTGCCAGCAGCTACCGGGACAGGGCACCTGATGAGCAGTTCTTC. Encoded protein: CASSYRDRAPDEQFF.

As for this clonotype: A single base separates this from a much larger clone, so it may be a read error. This chain joins TRBV10-3 and TRBJ2-7; D perhaps matches TRBD2 (6 bases). CDR1 is ENHRY and CDR2 is SYGVKD in the germline V gene. The CDR3 contains 16 residues. The CDR3 DNA follows: TGTGCCATCAGTGAGTCGCGGAGGGCTTTTGGGTACGAGCAGTGCTTC. Translated, it gives CAISESRRAFGYEQCF.

The J gene is TRBJ1-1, the V gene TRBV6-1; D remains ambiguous. Per germline, CDR1 MNHNS and CDR2 SASEGT. This CDR3 region has 14 residues. Trimming removed 0 bases from V and 5 bases from J, with 10 bases in between. The CDR3: CASSEAEAETEAFF. The DNA for the CDR3 is TGTGCCAGCAGTGAAGCGGAGGCTGAGACTGAAGCTTTCTTT.

The table lists this clonotype with many counts. The rearrangement links TRBV12-3 or TRBV12-4 to TRBJ1-5; D is ambiguous. The CDR3 contains 17 residues. V was trimmed by 5 bases and J by 2 bases, leaving 19 bases between them. CDR3 sequence (DNA): TGTGCCAGCAGTATCCGACATTCTGACCTCGGCAATCAGCCCCAGCATTTT. This translates into CASSIRHSDLGNQPQHF.

This chain uses TRBV2 with TRBJ1-6; D remains ambiguous. V was shortened by 7 bases and J by 5 bases, with 12 bases between the two germline ends. The CDR3 consists of 14 residues. Germline CDR1 is SNHLY and CDR2 is FYNNEI. CDR3 in amino acids: CASTARADNSPLHF. The CDR3 DNA sequence: TGTGCCAGCACTGCTAGGGCCGATAATTCACCCCTCCACTTT.

This clonotype was observed at least ten times. The CDR3, as DNA: TGTGCCAGCAGCAAGGGGGTAGAGAAAAACATTCAGTACTTC. Translation: CASSKGVEKNIQYF. This chain uses TRBV2 with TRBJ2-4; D is perhaps TRBD1 (6 bases). CDR1 SNHLY and CDR2 FYNNEI come from the germline V gene. The ends were cut back, 6 bases at V and 4 bases at J, with 13 bases in the middle. This CDR3 contains 14 residues.

The chain employs TRBV5-1 and TRBJ1-1; D may be TRBD1 (5 bases). V was trimmed by 4 bases and J by 0 bases, leaving 10 bases between them. The CDR3 is made up of 14 amino acids. CDR1 SGHRS and CDR2 YFSETQ come from the germline V gene. Written as DNA, the CDR3 is TGCGCCAGCAGCCAAGGACATATGAACACTGAAGCTTTCTTT. Protein product: CASSQGHMNTEAFF.

V is TRBV20-1 and J is TRBJ2-5; D uncertain. This CDR3 contains 15 residues. The germline V gene encodes CDR1 DFQATT and CDR2 SNEGSKA (reference sequence). Between the trimmed V and J ends, which lost 0 bases and 2 bases, there was a span of 13 bases. The DNA of the CDR3 is TGCAGTGCTAGAGATAAGAGAATGGGGCAAGAGACCCAGTACTTC. Protein: CSARDKRMGQETQYF.

The V and J genes are TRBV6-2 or TRBV6-3 and TRBJ2-6, with no clear D. From germline, CDR1 is MNHEY and CDR2 SVGEGT. V gave up 5 bases and J gave up 0 bases, with 17 bases separating them. The CDR3 sequence is 18 residues long. The DNA of the CDR3 is TGTGCCAGCAGTGACCCCGGAAATTTAATCTCTGGGGCCAACGTCCTGACTTTC. Translated: CASSDPGNLISGANVLTF.

Only a few counts were recorded for this clonotype. The chain combines TRBV19 with TRBJ1-1, with 10 positions matching TRBD1. CDR1 is LNHDA, CDR2 SQIVND, per germline (reference sequence). This CDR3 comprises 14 residues. After removal of 3 bases from V and 4 bases from J, the junction contained 2 bases not matched to a gene. This CDR3 reads CASSMDRGATEAFF. In nucleotides, the CDR3 is TGTGCCAGTAGTATGGACAGGGGGGCCACTGAAGCTTTCTTT.

This clonotype was recorded many times. The chain links TRBV2 to TRBJ2-3; D possibly corresponds to TRBD1 (5 bases). Germline CDR1 SNHLY, CDR2 FYNNEI. The V end was cut by 9 bases, the J end by 4 bases, with 20 bases between. The CDR3 spans 15 residues. The CDR3 protein is CASPVKGSRPDTQYF. CDR3 sequence (DNA): TGTGCCAGTCCGGTCAAGGGGTCTCGGCCAGATACGCAGTATTTT.

The chain links TRBV9 to TRBJ2-5, with D possibly TRBD1 on 6 matching bases. The V end lost 3 bases, the J end lost 7 bases, and 16 bases lay between the germline ends. The CDR3 sequence is 14 residues long. From germline, CDR1 is SGDLS and CDR2 YYNGEE. The CDR3 sequence is CASSAGTPSWTQYF. As DNA, the CDR3 is TGTGCCAGCAGCGCCGGGACACCGAGTTGGACCCAGTACTTC.

This chain links TRBV6-1 with TRBJ1-2; D unclear. V shed 7 bases and J shed 6 bases, with 12 bases lying between them. Germline-derived CDR1 and CDR2 are MNHNS and SASEGT. The CDR3 length is 12 residues. The CDR3 reads CASTGRFDGYTF. CDR3 in DNA: TGTGCCAGCACTGGACGATTCGATGGCTACACCTTC.

Ten or more counts support this clonotype. The rearrangement uses TRBV6-2 or TRBV6-3 and TRBJ1-1, with 9 bases lining up with TRBD1. In germline, CDR1 is MNHEY, CDR2 SVGEGT. The V and J ends lost 2 bases and 5 bases, in that order; junction bases with no gene match: 9. This CDR3 contains 16 residues. CDR3 nucleotide sequence: TGTGCCAGCAGTTACGGGACAGGGCGGAGGGAAACTGAAGCTTTCTTT. This translates into CASSYGTGRRETEAFF.

In nucleotides, the CDR3 is TGTGCCAGCAGTCCTACGGGACAGGGGAAGAACACTGAAGCTTTCTTT. Translating gives CASSPTGQGKNTEAFF. This rearrangement joins TRBV5-4 to TRBJ1-1, with 10 bases aligning to TRBD1. The germline V gene encodes CDR1 SGHNT and CDR2 YYREEE (reference sequence). There are 16 residues in the CDR3. The V and J ends lost 5 bases and 1 base, in that order; junction bases with no gene match: 8.

The J gene is TRBJ2-5, the V gene TRBV5-1, with TRBD2 as a possible D gene (6 bases). Trimming removed 2 bases at V and 2 bases at J, with 10 bases between. The CDR3 is made up of 14 amino acids. CDR1 is SGHRS, CDR2 YFSETQ, per germline. CDR3 in amino acids: CASSFSSGQETQYF. DNA of the CDR3: TGCGCCAGCAGCTTCAGCAGCGGGCAAGAGACCCAGTACTTC.

Many counts were recorded for this clonotype. The chain uses TRBV30 and TRBJ1-2, with D perhaps matching TRBD1 (5 bases). Per germline, CDR1 GTSNPN and CDR2 SVGIG (reference sequence). CDR3 length: 13 amino acids. V dropped 3 bases and J dropped 5 bases, with 13 bases sitting between them. The CDR3 region is CAWRGERGYGYTF. In nucleotides, the CDR3 is TGTGCCTGGAGGGGGGAGAGGGGATATGGCTACACCTTC.